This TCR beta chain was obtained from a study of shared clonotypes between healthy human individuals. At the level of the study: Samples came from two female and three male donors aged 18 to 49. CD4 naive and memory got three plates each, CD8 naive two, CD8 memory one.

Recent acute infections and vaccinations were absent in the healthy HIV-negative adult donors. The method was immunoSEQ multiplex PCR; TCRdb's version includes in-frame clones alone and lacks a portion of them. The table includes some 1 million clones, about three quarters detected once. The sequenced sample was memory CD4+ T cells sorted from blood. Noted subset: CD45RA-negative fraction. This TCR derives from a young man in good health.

CDR3 coding DNA: TGCGCCAGCAGCCAAATCGGGAAGGGACTAGCAGAAGATACGCAGTATTTT. This codes for CASSQIGKGLAEDTQYF. The chain links TRBV4-3 to TRBJ2-3, with 9 bases identical to TRBD2. Germline values: CDR1 LGHNA, CDR2 YSLEER. J gave up 5 bases and V 2 bases, and 11 bases lay outside the gene matches. The CDR3 totals 17 residues.